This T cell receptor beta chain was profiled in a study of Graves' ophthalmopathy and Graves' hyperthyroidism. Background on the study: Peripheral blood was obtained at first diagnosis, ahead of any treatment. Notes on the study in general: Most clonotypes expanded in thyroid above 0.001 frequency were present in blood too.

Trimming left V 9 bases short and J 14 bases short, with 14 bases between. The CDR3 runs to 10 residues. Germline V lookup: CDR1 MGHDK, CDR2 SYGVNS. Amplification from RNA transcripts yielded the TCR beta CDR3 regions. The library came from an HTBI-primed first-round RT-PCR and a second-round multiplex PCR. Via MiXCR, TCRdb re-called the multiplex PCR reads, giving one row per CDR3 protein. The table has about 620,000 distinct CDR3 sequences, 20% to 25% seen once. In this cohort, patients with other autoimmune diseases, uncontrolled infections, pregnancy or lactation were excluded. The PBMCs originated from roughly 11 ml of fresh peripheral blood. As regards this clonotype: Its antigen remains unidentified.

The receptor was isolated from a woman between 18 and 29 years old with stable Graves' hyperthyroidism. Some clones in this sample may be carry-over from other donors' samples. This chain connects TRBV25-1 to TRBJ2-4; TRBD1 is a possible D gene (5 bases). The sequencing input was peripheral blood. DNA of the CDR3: TGTGCCAGTCCCAGGGAAGGGGAGTACTTC. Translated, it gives CASPREGEYF.